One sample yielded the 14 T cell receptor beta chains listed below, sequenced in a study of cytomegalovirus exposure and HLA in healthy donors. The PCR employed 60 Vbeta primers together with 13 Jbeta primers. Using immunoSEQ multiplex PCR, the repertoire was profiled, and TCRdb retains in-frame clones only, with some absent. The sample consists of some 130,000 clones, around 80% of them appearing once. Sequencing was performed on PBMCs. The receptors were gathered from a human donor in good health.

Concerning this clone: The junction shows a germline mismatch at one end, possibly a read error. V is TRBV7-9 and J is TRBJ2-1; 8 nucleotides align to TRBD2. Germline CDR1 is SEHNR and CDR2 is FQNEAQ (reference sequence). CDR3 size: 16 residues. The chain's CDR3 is CSSSLKGRGGIHEQFF. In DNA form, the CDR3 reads TGTTCCAGCAGCCTCAAGGGACGGGGGGGCATCCATGAGCAGTTCTTC.

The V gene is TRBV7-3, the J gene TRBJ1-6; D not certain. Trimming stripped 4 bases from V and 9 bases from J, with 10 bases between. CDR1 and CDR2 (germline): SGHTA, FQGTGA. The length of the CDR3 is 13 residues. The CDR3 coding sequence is TGTGCCAGCAGCTCGGGGTTTGGTTCACCCCTCCACTTT. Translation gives CASSSGFGSPLHF.

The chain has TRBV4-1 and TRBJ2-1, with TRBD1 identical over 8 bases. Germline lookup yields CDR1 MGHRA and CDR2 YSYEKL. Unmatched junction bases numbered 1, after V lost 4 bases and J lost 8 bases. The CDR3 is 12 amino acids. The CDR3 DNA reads TGCGCCAGCAGCCCGACAGGGGATGAGCAGTTCTTC. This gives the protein CASSPTGDEQFF.

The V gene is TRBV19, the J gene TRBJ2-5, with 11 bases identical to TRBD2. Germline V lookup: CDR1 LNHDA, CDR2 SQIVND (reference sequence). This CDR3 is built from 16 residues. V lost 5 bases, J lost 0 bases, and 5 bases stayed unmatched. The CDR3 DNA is TGTGCCAGTAGTTTGGGGACTAGCGGATACCAAGAGACCCAGTACTTC. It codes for CASSLGTSGYQETQYF.

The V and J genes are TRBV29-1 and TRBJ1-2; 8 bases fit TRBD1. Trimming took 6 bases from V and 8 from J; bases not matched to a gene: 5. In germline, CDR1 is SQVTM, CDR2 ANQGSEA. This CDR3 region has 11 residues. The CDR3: CSVRTGSGYTF. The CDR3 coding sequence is TGCAGCGTGAGGACAGGGAGCGGCTACACCTTC.

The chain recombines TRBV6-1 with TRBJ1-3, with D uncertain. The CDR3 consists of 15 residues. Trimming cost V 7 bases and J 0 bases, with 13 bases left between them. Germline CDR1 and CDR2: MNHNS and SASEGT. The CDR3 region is CASTRSGASGNTIYF. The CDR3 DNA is TGTGCCAGCACCCGGAGTGGAGCCTCTGGAAACACCATATATTTT.

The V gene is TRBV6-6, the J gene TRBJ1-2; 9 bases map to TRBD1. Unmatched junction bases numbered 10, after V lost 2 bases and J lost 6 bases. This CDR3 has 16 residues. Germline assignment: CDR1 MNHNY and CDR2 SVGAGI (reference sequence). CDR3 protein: CASSYHLGQGLDGYTF. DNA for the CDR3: TGTGCCAGCAGTTACCACCTTGGACAGGGGTTGGATGGCTACACCTTC.

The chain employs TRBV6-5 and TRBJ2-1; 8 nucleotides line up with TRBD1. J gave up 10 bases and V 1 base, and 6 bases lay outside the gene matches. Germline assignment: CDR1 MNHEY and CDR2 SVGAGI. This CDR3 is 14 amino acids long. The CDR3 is CASSYYGTGEEQFF. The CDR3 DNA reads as TGTGCCAGCAGTTACTATGGGACAGGTGAGGAGCAGTTCTTC.

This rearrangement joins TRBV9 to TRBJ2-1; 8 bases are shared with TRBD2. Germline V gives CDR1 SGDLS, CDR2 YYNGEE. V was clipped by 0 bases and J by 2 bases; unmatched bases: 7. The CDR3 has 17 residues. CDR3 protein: CASSVATTSGPYNEQFF. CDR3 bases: TGTGCCAGCAGCGTAGCCACTACTAGCGGACCCTACAATGAGCAGTTCTTC.

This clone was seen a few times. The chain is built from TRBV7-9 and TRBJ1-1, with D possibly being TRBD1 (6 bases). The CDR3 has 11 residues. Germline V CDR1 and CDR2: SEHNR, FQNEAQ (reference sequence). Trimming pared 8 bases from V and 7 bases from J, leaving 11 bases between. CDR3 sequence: CASGKQGEAFF. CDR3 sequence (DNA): TGTGCCAGCGGGAAACAGGGTGAAGCTTTCTTT.

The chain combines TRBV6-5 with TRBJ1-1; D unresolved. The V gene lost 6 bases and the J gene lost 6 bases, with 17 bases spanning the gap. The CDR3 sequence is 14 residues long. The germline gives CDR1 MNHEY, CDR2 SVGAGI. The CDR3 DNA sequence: TGTGCCAGCAGGGCTGCGACGAGGTCGGCTGAAGCTTTCTTT. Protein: CASRAATRSAEAFF.

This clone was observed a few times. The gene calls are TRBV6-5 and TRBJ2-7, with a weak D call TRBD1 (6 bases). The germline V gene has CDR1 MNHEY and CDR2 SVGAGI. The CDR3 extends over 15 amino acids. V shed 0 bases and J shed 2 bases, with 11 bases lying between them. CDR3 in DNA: TGTGCCAGCAGTTACTCGATTGAGGGGGCCTACGAGCAGTACTTC. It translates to CASSYSIEGAYEQYF.

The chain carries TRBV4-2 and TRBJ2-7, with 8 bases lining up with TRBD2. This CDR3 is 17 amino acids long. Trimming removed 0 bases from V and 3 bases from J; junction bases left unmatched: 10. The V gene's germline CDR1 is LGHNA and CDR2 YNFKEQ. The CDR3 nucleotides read TGTGCCAGCAGCCAAGATCTCCCCCCTAGCGGGTACTACGAGCAGTACTTC. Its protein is CASSQDLPPSGYYEQYF.

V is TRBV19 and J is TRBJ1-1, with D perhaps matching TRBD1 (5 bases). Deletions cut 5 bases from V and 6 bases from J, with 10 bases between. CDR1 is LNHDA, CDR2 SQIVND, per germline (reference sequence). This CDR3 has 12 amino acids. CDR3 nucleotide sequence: TGTGCCAGTAGTCATCAGGGTTCTGAAGCTTTCTTT. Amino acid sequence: CASSHQGSEAFF.